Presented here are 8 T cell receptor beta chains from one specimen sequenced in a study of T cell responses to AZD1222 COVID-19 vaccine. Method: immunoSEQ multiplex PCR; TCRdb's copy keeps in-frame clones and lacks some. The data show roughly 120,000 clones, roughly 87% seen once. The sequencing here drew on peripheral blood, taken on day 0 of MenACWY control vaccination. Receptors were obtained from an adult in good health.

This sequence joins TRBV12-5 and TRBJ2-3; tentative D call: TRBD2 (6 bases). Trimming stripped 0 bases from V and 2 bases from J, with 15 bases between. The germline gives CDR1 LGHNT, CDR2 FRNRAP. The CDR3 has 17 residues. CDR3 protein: CASGLVIGGRHTDTQYF. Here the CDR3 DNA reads TGTGCTAGTGGTTTGGTAATTGGGGGGAGGCACACAGATACGCAGTATTTT.

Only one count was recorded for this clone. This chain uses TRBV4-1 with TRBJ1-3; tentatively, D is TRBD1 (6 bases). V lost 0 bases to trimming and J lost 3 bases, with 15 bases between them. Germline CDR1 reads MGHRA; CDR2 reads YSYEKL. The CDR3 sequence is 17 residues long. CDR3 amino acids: CASSQDVGRGGGNTIYF. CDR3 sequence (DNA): TGCGCCAGCAGCCAAGATGTGGGCAGGGGAGGTGGAAACACCATATATTTT.

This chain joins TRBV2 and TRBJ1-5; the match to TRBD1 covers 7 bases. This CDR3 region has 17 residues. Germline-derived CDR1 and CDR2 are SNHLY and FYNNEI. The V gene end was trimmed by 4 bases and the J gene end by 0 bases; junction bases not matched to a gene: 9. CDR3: CASSADLGTDSNQPQHF. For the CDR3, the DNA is TGTGCCAGCAGTGCCGATCTCGGGACAGATAGCAATCAGCCCCAGCATTTT. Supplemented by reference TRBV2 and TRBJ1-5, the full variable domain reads EPEVTQTPSHQVTQMGQEVILRCVPISNHLYFYWYRQILGQKVEFLVSFYNNEISEKSEIFDDQFSVERPDGSNFTLKIRSTKLEDSAMYFCASSADLGTDSNQPQHFGDGTRLSIL.

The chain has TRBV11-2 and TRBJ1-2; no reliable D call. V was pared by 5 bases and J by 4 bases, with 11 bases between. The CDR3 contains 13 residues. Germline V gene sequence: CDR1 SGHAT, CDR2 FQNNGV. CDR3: CASSPPGLYGYTF. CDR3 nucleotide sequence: TGTGCCAGCAGCCCCCCGGGCCTCTATGGCTACACCTTC. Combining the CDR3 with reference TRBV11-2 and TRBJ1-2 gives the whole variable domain EAGVAQSPRYKIIEKRQSVAFWCNPISGHATLYWYQQILGQGPKLLIQFQNNGVVDDSQLPKDRFSAERLKGVDSTLKIQPAKLEDSAVYLCASSPPGLYGYTFGSGTRLTVV.

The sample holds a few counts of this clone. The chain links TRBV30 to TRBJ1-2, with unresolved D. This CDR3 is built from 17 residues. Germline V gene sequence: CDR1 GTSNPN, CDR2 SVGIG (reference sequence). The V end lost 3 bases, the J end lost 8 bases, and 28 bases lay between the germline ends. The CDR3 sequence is CAWSARLGVSPRKGYTF. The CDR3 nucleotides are TGTGCCTGGAGCGCAAGATTGGGAGTTTCCCCCCGGAAGGGCTACACCTTC.

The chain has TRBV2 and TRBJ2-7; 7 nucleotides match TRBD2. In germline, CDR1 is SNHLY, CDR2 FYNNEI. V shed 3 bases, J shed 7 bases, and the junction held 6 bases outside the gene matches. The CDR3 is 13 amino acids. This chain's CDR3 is CASSEVAGEEQYF. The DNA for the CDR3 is TGTGCCAGCAGTGAGGTGGCGGGAGAAGAGCAGTACTTC.

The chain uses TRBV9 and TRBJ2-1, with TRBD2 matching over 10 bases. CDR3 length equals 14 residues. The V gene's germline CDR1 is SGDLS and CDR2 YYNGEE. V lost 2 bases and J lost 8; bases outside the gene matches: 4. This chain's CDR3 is CASSVRAGGHEQFF. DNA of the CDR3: TGTGCCAGCAGCGTCCGAGCGGGAGGGCATGAGCAGTTCTTC.

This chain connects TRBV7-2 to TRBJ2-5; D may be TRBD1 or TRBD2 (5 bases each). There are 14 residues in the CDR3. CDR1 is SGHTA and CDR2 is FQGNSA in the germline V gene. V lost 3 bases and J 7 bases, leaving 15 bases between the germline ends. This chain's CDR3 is CASSFGTDKGTQYF. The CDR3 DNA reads TGTGCCAGCAGCTTCGGGACGGACAAAGGGACCCAGTACTTC.